The 13 T cell receptor beta chains in this list originate from one sample, sequenced in a study of blood T cell repertoires in COVID-19. The data were produced by immunoSEQ multiplex PCR, yet TCRdb's version contains in-frame clones alone and is incomplete. The data contain about 49,000 clones, 85% to 90% of them singletons. Sequencing was carried out using peripheral blood. These receptors came from an elderly man with acute or convalescent COVID-19.

The rearrangement uses TRBV5-6 and TRBJ2-2, with D hard to call. V gave up 4 bases and J gave up 4 bases, with 14 bases separating them. The germline V gene encodes CDR1 SGHDT and CDR2 YYEEEE. The CDR3 has 15 residues. The DNA for the CDR3 is TGTGCCAGCAGCCCTCGAACCGCGCGCACCGGGGAGCTGTTTTTT. It yields the protein CASSPRTARTGELFF.

The DNA for the CDR3 is TGCGCCAGCAGGAGGGTCGGAGGGACCTACGAGCAGTACTTC. Translated, it gives CASRRVGGTYEQYF. The rearrangement links TRBV5-1 to TRBJ2-7; possibly TRBD2 for D (6 bases). The CDR3 is made up of 14 amino acids. The germline V gene has CDR1 SGHRS and CDR2 YFSETQ. V dropped 5 bases and J dropped 2 bases, with 14 bases sitting between them.

The chain employs TRBV24-1 and TRBJ2-1; D might be TRBD2 (7 bases). Germline CDR1 reads KGHDR; CDR2 reads SFDVKD. The CDR3 consists of 13 residues. V was trimmed by 4 bases and J by 5 bases, leaving 8 bases between them. The CDR3 spells CATSEGGDNEQFF. The DNA of the CDR3 is TGTGCCACCAGTGAAGGGGGGGACAATGAGCAGTTCTTC.

This chain joins TRBV12-3 or TRBV12-4 and TRBJ2-7, with D uncertain. The CDR3 extends over 12 amino acids. The germline V and J ends were trimmed by 2 bases and 6 bases, with 8 bases remaining between them. CDR3 DNA: TGTGCCAGCAGTTTATCCGTCCGCGAGCAGTACTTC. Protein product: CASSLSVREQYF.

The chain links TRBV2 to TRBJ2-1; D perhaps matches TRBD1 (6 bases). The V gene lost 7 bases and the J gene lost 4 bases, with 11 bases spanning the gap. The CDR3 runs to 13 residues. The V gene's germline CDR1 is SNHLY and CDR2 FYNNEI. The CDR3 protein is CASIPDRYNEQFF. The CDR3, as DNA: TGTGCCAGCATCCCGGACAGATACAATGAGCAGTTCTTC.

This chain connects TRBV11-3 to TRBJ2-7, with 7 nucleotides matching TRBD1. J gave up 3 bases and V 5 bases, and 4 bases lay outside the gene matches. Looked up from germline, CDR1 is SGHNT and CDR2 is YENEEA. The CDR3 covers 13 residues. CDR3 in amino acids: CASSPGQNYEQYF. The CDR3 bases are TGTGCCAGCAGCCCGGGACAGAACTACGAGCAGTACTTC.

This clone was picked up a small number of times. This chain links TRBV10-3 with TRBJ1-2; the D gene is possibly TRBD1 (6 bases). Germline values: CDR1 ENHRY, CDR2 SYGVKD. Trimming took 5 bases from V and 3 from J, leaving 16 bases between them. CDR3 length equals 15 residues. CDR3 amino acids: CAISSSPGQDYGYTF. In DNA form, the CDR3 reads TGTGCCATCAGTAGCTCTCCGGGACAAGACTATGGCTACACCTTC.

This clone occurred once. CDR3 sequence (DNA): TGTGCCAGCAGCGTTACAGGGTTTCTCTACGAGCAGTACTTC. It translates to CASSVTGFLYEQYF. The chain carries TRBV5-6 and TRBJ2-7, with D maybe TRBD1 (6 bases). Per the germline V gene, CDR1 is SGHDT and CDR2 is YYEEEE. The V end lost 4 bases, the J end lost 3 bases, and 14 bases lay between the germline ends. The CDR3 has 14 amino acids.

The chain joins TRBV30 to TRBJ1-1, with 8 positions matching TRBD1. Germline loops: CDR1 GTSNPN, CDR2 SVGIG (reference sequence). The V segment lost 2 bases and the J segment 1 base; nucleotides outside the gene matches: 6. This CDR3 comprises 15 residues. CDR3 amino acids: CAWSPRGPGNTEAFF. The CDR3 DNA reads TGTGCCTGGAGTCCCAGGGGGCCGGGGAACACTGAAGCTTTCTTT.

This rearrangement joins TRBV10-1 to TRBJ2-5, with 11 bases that match TRBD2. This CDR3 comprises 15 residues. CDR1 is WNHNN and CDR2 is SYGVQD in the germline V gene (reference sequence). J gave up 4 bases and V 5 bases, and 6 bases lay outside the gene matches. CDR3: CASSNSGGAAETQYF. CDR3 nucleotide sequence: TGCGCCAGCAGTAATAGCGGGGGGGCCGCAGAGACCCAGTACTTC.

V is TRBV7-2 and J is TRBJ2-3; the D gene is possibly TRBD2 (6 bases). From germline, CDR1 is SGHTA and CDR2 FQGNSA. The CDR3 length is 15 residues. Trimming left V 3 bases short and J 0 bases short, with 10 bases between. The CDR3, as DNA: TGTGCCAGCAGCTTCCGGGGGACTAGCACAGATACGCAGTATTTT. This encodes CASSFRGTSTDTQYF.

The rearrangement uses TRBV6-2 or TRBV6-3 and TRBJ2-7; TRBD2 aligns across 12 bases. There are 17 residues in the CDR3. With 2 bases clipped from V and 1 base from J, the junction kept 6 bases outside the gene matches. Germline lookup yields CDR1 MNHEY and CDR2 SVGEGT. CDR3 nucleotides: TGTGCCAGCAGTTACGGCCTAGCGGGGGGGCTTTCCTACGAGCAGTACTTC. It codes for CASSYGLAGGLSYEQYF.

The rearrangement uses TRBV19 and TRBJ1-6, with a tentative D call TRBD1 (5 bases). Trimming shortened V by 6 bases and J by 0 bases, and 9 bases separated the two germline ends. Germline CDR1 reads LNHDA; CDR2 reads SQIVND (reference sequence). This CDR3 spans 15 amino acids. CDR3 DNA sequence: TGTGCCAGTAGCACAGGAGTCTCCTATAATTCACCCCTCCACTTT. Protein product: CASSTGVSYNSPLHF.